This T cell receptor (beta chain) is drawn from a study of blood T cell repertoires in COVID-19. Study in general: Acute-phase and convalescent COVID-19 samples originated in the United States, Italy and Spain. Nucleic acid was either cDNA or gDNA, and it came from T cells, B-cell-depleted T cells, or PBMCs.

Only one count was recorded for this clone. J gave up 7 bases and V 5 bases, and 11 bases lay outside the gene matches. This CDR3 spans 14 amino acids. Germline CDR1 and CDR2: SGHTA and FQGNSA. In the authors' methods: Counts of nucleated cells, estimated from reference gene primer amplification, were obtained. Profiled with immunoSEQ multiplex PCR; TCRdb holds only in-frame clones, not every one. That table is the source of V, J and clone size, and D and trimming were worked out from the DNA. The table includes 280,000 or so clones, 75% to 90% detected once. V and J are TRBV7-2 and TRBJ2-7; 7 bases map to TRBD2. Material for sequencing was peripheral blood. The clonotype originates from a woman aged 30 to 39 who had recovered from COVID-19. CDR3 residues: CASSVSGSHREQYF. CDR3 bases: TGTGCCAGCAGCGTTAGCGGGTCCCATCGGGAGCAGTACTTC.